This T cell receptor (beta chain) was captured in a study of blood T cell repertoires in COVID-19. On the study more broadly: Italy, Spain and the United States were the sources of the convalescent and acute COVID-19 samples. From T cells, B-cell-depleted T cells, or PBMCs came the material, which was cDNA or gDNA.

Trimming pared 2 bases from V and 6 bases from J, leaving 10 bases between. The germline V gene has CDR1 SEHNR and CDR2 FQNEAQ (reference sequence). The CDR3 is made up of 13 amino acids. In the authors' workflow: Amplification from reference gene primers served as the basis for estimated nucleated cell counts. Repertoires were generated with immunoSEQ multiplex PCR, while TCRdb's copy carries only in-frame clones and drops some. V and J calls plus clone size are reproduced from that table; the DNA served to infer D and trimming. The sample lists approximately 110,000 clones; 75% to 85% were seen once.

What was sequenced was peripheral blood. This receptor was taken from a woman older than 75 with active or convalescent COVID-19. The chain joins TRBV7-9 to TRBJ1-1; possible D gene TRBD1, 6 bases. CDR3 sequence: CASSLSRGAEAFF. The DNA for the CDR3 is TGTGCCAGCAGCTTATCCAGGGGTGCTGAAGCTTTCTTT.